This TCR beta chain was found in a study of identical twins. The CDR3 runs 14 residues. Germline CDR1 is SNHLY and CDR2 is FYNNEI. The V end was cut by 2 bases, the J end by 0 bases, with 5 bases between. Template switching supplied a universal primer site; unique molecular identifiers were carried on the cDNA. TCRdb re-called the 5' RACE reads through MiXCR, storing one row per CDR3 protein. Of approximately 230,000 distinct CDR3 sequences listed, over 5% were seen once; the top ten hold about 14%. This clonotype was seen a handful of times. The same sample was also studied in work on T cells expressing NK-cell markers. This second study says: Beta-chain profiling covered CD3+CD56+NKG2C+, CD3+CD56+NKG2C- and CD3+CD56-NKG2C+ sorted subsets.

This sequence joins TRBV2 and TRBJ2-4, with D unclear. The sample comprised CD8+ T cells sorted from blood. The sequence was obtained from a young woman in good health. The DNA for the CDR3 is TGTGCCAGCAGTGAAAACTTAGCCAAAAACATTCAGTACTTC. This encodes CASSENLAKNIQYF.